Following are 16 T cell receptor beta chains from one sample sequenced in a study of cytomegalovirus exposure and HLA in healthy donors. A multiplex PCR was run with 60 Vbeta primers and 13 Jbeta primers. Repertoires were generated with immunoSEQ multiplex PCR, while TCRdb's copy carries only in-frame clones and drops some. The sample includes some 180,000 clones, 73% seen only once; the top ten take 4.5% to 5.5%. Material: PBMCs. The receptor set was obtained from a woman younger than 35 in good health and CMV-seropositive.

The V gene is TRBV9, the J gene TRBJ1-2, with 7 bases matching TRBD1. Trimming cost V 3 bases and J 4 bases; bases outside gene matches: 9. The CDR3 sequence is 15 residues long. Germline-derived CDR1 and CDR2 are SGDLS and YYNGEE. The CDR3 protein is CASSEGQTHSYGYTF. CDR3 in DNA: TGTGCCAGCAGCGAGGGACAGACACACTCCTATGGCTACACCTTC.

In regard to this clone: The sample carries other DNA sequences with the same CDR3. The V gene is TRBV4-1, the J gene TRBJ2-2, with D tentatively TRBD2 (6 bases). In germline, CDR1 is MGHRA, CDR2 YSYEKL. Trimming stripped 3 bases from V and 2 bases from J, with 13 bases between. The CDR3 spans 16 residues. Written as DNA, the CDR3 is TGCGCCAGCAGCCACGCCTACGGACTAAACACCGGGGAGCTGTTTTTT. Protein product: CASSHAYGLNTGELFF.

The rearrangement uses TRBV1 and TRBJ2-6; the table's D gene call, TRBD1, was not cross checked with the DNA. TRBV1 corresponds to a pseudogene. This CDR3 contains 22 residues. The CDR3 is CTSSQDLVELDRELGGANVLTF. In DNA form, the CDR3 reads TGCACCAGCAGCCAAGATCTGGTTGAGTTGGACAGGGAGCTCGGTGGGGCCAACGTCCTGACTTTC.

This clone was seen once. The CDR3 nucleotides are TGTGCCAGCAGCGCAACAGGGGGCGGCTATGGCTACACCTTC. Amino acid sequence: CASSATGGGYGYTF. The chain carries TRBV9 and TRBJ1-2; 9 positions match TRBD1. In germline, CDR1 is SGDLS, CDR2 YYNGEE. The CDR3 runs to 14 residues. V shed 3 bases, J shed 4 bases, and the junction held 4 bases outside the gene matches.

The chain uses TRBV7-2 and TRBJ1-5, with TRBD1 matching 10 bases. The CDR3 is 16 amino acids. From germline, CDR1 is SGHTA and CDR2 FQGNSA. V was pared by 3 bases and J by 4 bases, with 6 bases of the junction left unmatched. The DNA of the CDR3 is TGTGCCAGCAGCTTTATCGGGACAGGGGTTAATCAGCCCCAGCATTTT. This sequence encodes CASSFIGTGVNQPQHF.

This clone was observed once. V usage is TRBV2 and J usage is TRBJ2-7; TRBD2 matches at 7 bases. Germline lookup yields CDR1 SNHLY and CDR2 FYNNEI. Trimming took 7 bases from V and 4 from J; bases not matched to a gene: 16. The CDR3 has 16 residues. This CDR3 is CASIRLGAGISYEQYF. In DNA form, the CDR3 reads TGTGCCAGCATTAGGTTGGGAGCGGGGATCTCATACGAGCAGTACTTC.

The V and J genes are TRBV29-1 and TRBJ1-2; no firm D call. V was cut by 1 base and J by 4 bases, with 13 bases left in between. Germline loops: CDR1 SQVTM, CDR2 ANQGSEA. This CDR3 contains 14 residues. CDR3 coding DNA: TGCAGCGTTGAAGGGGCCCCGTACTCCTATGGCTACACCTTC. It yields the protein CSVEGAPYSYGYTF.

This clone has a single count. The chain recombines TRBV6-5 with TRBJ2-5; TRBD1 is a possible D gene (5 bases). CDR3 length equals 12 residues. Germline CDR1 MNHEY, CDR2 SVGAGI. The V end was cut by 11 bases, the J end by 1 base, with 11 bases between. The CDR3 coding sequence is TGTGCCGTTCAGGGTGGCCAAGAGACCCAGTACTTC. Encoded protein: CAVQGGQETQYF.

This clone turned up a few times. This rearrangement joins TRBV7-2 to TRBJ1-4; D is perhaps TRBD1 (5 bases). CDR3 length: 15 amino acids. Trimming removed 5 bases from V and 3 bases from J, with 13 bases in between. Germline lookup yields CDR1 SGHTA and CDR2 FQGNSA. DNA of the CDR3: TGTGCCAGCAGCACCTGGGGGAGGGCTAATGAAAAACTGTTTTTT. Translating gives CASSTWGRANEKLFF.

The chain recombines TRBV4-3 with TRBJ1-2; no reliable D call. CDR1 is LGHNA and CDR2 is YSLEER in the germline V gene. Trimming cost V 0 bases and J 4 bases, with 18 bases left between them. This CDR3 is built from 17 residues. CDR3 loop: CASSQDRGEGSTYGYTF. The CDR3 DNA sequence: TGCGCCAGCAGCCAAGACCGTGGAGAGGGATCCACCTATGGCTACACCTTC.

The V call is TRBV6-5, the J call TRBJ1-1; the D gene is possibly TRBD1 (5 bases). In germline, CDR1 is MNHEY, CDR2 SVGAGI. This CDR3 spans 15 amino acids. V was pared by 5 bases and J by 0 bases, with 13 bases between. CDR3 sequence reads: CASSADRTMNTEAFF. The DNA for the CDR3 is TGTGCCAGCAGTGCAGACAGAACCATGAACACTGAAGCTTTCTTT.

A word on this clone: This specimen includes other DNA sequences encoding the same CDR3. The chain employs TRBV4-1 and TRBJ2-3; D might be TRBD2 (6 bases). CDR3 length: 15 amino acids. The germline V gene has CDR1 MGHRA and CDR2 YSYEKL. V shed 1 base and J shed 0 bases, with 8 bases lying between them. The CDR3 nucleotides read TGCGCCAGCAGCCAAGTGGCGGGAAGCACAGATACGCAGTATTTT. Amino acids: CASSQVAGSTDTQYF.

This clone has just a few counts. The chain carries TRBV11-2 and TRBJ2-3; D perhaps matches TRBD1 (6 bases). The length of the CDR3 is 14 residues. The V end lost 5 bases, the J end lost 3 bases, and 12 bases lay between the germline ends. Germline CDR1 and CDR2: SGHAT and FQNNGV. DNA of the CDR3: TGTGCCAGCAGCCTGGGCAGGGGAACAGATACGCAGTATTTT. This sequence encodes CASSLGRGTDTQYF.

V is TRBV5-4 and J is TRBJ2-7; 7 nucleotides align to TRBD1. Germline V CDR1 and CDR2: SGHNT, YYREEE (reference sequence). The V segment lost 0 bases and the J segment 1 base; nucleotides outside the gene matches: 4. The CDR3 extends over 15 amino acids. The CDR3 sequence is CASSLGGGGSYEQYF. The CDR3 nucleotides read TGTGCCAGCAGCTTGGGAGGGGGCGGATCCTACGAGCAGTACTTC.

The CDR3 is CASSPGPESTEAFF. The DNA of the CDR3 is TGTGCCAGCAGCCCAGGCCCCGAAAGCACTGAAGCTTTCTTT. The J gene is TRBJ1-1, the V gene TRBV7-9; D ambiguous. V was pared by 5 bases and J by 4 bases, with 14 bases between. This CDR3 has 14 amino acids. Germline assignment: CDR1 SEHNR and CDR2 FQNEAQ (reference sequence). The entire variable domain, with the rest obtained from reference TRBV7-9 and TRBJ1-1, is as follows: DTGVSQNPRHKITKRGQNVTFRCDPISEHNRLYWYRQTLGQGPEFLTYFQNEAQLEKSRLLSDRFSAERPKGSFSTLEIQRTEQGDSAMYLCASSPGPESTEAFFGQGTRLTVV.

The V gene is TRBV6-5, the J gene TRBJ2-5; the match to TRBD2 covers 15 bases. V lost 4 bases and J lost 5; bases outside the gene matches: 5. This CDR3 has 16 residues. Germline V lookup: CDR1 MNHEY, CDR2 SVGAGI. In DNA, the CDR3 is TGTGCCAGCAGTTGGACTAGCGGGGGGGCCGGGGAGACCCAGTACTTC. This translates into CASSWTSGGAGETQYF.